The 23 T cell receptor beta chains listed next were all sequenced from one sample in a study of vaccination effects on CD4 cells after COVID-19. With the ViraFEST assay, the study expanded antigen-specific CD4+ T cells using viral peptide pools, then sequenced them. When around nine days of culture had elapsed, CD4+ T cells were isolated. Vaccinated participants had no history of SARS-CoV-2 infection and tested negative for nucleocapsid antibodies. The table came from immunoSEQ multiplex PCR; TCRdb's copy has only in-frame clones and leaves some out. The table has 71,000 or so clones, roughly 78% seen once; the top ten hold about 4%. Their recognized antigens are unknown. Sequences were derived from CD4+ T cells from PBMCs cultured with HCoV-OC43 spike peptides, sampled before COVID-19 vaccination. Subset specified: HCoV-OC43 spike overlapping peptide pool stimulation. The source is a human donor who received a COVID-19 vaccine.

V usage is TRBV19 and J usage is TRBJ2-3; D is perhaps TRBD1 (6 bases). Germline CDR1 is LNHDA and CDR2 is SQIVND (reference sequence). V lost 9 bases, J lost 0 bases, and 13 bases lay in between. The CDR3 is 14 amino acids. CDR3 sequence reads: CASGIGGSTDTQYF. DNA of the CDR3: TGTGCCAGCGGGATAGGGGGTAGCACAGATACGCAGTATTTT.

In its sample, this clone was seen a few times. The chain is built from TRBV5-4 and TRBJ2-3, with 8 bases lining up with TRBD2. With 2 bases clipped from V and 8 bases from J, the junction kept 16 bases outside the gene matches. Germline CDR1 and CDR2: SGHNT and YYREEE (reference sequence). CDR3 length equals 17 residues. The CDR3 DNA sequence: TGTGCCAGCAGCTTTATTACGGGGGGGGACTTCCAGGGTACGCAGTATTTT. It yields the protein CASSFITGGDFQGTQYF.

The gene calls are TRBV2 and TRBJ1-5; no reliable D call. V was clipped by 3 bases and J by 2 bases, with 5 bases between them. CDR3 size: 13 residues. CDR1 is SNHLY and CDR2 is FYNNEI in the germline V gene. The CDR3 nucleotides read TGTGCCAGCAGTGACGATCGCAATCAGCCCCAGCATTTT. Encoded protein: CASSDDRNQPQHF.

The chain employs TRBV6-6 and TRBJ2-5; D is unclear. The CDR3 runs to 15 residues. From germline, CDR1 is MNHNY and CDR2 SVGAGI (reference sequence). V was clipped by 1 base and J by 1 base, with 10 bases between them. The CDR3 loop is CASSYFIGFQETQYF. CDR3 bases: TGTGCCAGCAGTTACTTTATCGGCTTCCAAGAGACCCAGTACTTC.

In its sample, this clone was seen once. This chain connects TRBV5-1 to TRBJ2-6, with D unclear. V was pared by 5 bases and J by 0 bases, with 9 bases between. This CDR3 has 15 amino acids. Germline CDR1 is SGHRS and CDR2 is YFSETQ. The CDR3 sequence: CASSYRPSGANVLTF. CDR3 in DNA: TGCGCCAGCAGTTACCGCCCCTCTGGGGCCAACGTCCTGACTTTC.

The J gene is TRBJ2-1, the V gene TRBV24-1; maybe TRBD1 (5 bases). CDR1 and CDR2 from the germline V gene are KGHDR and SFDVKD. The CDR3 is made up of 16 amino acids. V lost 4 bases, J lost 0 bases, and 12 bases lay in between. The CDR3 nucleotides read TGTGCCACCAGTGACAAGGACATGTACTCCTACAATGAGCAGTTCTTC. Translation gives CATSDKDMYSYNEQFF.

The gene calls are TRBV7-2 and TRBJ1-5; D unresolved. V was trimmed by 1 base and J by 1 base, leaving 5 bases between them. Looked up from germline, CDR1 is SGHTA and CDR2 is FQGNSA. The CDR3 consists of 14 residues. The CDR3 here is CASSLEASNQPQHF. CDR3 coding DNA: TGTGCCAGCAGCTTAGAGGCAAGCAATCAGCCCCAGCATTTT.

The table lists this clone with a count of one. This rearrangement joins TRBV3-1 (or the pseudogene TRBV3-2) to TRBJ1-2, with D uncertain. The CDR3 sequence is 14 residues long. Germline V gene sequence: CDR1 LGHDT, CDR2 YNNKEL (reference sequence). V gave up 0 bases and J gave up 8 bases, with 13 bases separating them. CDR3 sequence reads: CASSQEPGIRGYTF. The CDR3 DNA follows: TGTGCCAGCAGCCAAGAACCGGGAATCAGAGGCTACACCTTC.

The chain employs TRBV6-5 and TRBJ1-1; D remains ambiguous. Germline CDR1 reads MNHEY; CDR2 reads SVGAGI. Trimming removed 0 bases from V and 4 bases from J, with 9 bases in between. This CDR3 spans 14 amino acids. The CDR3: CASSYSRVSTEAFF. In DNA, the CDR3 is TGTGCCAGCAGTTACTCAAGGGTATCCACTGAAGCTTTCTTT.

The J gene is TRBJ2-7, the V gene TRBV11-1; 8 bases match TRBD1. Germline-derived CDR1 and CDR2 are SGHAT and FQDESV (reference sequence). V lost 11 bases, J lost 2 bases, and 8 bases stayed unmatched. The CDR3 contains 13 residues. The CDR3 DNA reads as TGTGCCTTGCCCGGACAGGGCCCCTACGAGCAGTACGTC. This codes for CALPGQGPYEQYV.

This chain connects TRBV2 to TRBJ2-5; maybe TRBD2 (6 bases). Per germline, CDR1 SNHLY and CDR2 FYNNEI. V lost 6 bases to trimming and J lost 4 bases, with 15 bases between them. There are 14 residues in the CDR3. The CDR3 bases are TGTGCCAGCAGGGCCGGGAGCGGAGGAGAGACCCAGTACTTC. Translating it yields CASRAGSGGETQYF.

The V and J genes are TRBV24-1 and TRBJ2-1; possible D gene TRBD1, 6 bases. The CDR3 totals 15 residues. V gave up 3 bases and J gave up 9 bases, with 17 bases separating them. The germline V gene encodes CDR1 KGHDR and CDR2 SFDVKD. The CDR3 spells CATSDATGSLSEQFF. The CDR3 DNA sequence: TGTGCCACCAGTGATGCCACAGGGAGTTTGAGTGAGCAGTTCTTC.

In its sample, this clone was seen once. The CDR3 reads CASRNREGAYGYTF. CDR3 in DNA: TGTGCCAGCAGGAACCGGGAGGGCGCTTATGGCTACACCTTC. The chain recombines TRBV6-5 with TRBJ1-2; D uncertain. This CDR3 has 14 amino acids. Trimming left V 6 bases short and J 5 bases short, with 16 bases between. CDR1 is MNHEY and CDR2 is SVGAGI in the germline V gene.

In its sample, this clone was seen once. This chain joins TRBV2 and TRBJ1-2; a weak D match, TRBD1 (5 bases). Trimming cost V 2 bases and J 0 bases, with 13 bases left between them. This CDR3 comprises 16 residues. Germline-derived CDR1 and CDR2 are SNHLY and FYNNEI. CDR3 region: CASSEWQGVTNYGYTF. For the CDR3, the DNA is TGTGCCAGCAGTGAATGGCAGGGAGTAACTAACTATGGCTACACCTTC. Drawing the rest from reference TRBV2 and TRBJ1-2, the complete variable domain is EPEVTQTPSHQVTQMGQEVILRCVPISNHLYFYWYRQILGQKVEFLVSFYNNEISEKSEIFDDQFSVERPDGSNFTLKIRSTKLEDSAMYFCASSEWQGVTNYGYTFGSGTRLTVV.

This clone has a handful of counts. CDR3 amino acids: CASSLLGGHTGELFF. As DNA, the CDR3 is TGTGCCAGCAGTTTATTAGGGGGTCACACCGGGGAGCTGTTTTTT. This chain links TRBV27 with TRBJ2-2; tentative D call: TRBD1 (6 bases). CDR1 MNHEY and CDR2 SMNVEV come from the germline V gene (reference sequence). The CDR3 sequence is 15 residues long. Trimming pared 1 base from V and 3 bases from J, leaving 9 bases between.

The genes are TRBV24-1 and TRBJ2-2; TRBD2 is a possible D gene (7 bases). V lost 10 bases and J 4 bases, leaving 18 bases between the germline ends. The CDR3 length is 15 residues. CDR1 is KGHDR and CDR2 is SFDVKD in the germline V gene. Here the CDR3 reads CATAGAVSPTGELFF. The CDR3 nucleotides read TGTGCCACTGCGGGGGCAGTGTCCCCCACCGGGGAGCTGTTTTTT.

V is TRBV7-2 and J is TRBJ2-6, with D perhaps matching TRBD2 (7 bases). V was pared by 0 bases and J by 3 bases, with 15 bases between. Looked up from germline, CDR1 is SGHTA and CDR2 is FQGNSA. The CDR3 sequence is 18 residues long. CDR3 in DNA: TGTGCCAGCAGCTTAGCGGGGGCGGGGGCGAGTGGGGCCAACGTCCTGACTTTC. Amino acid sequence: CASSLAGAGASGANVLTF.

This chain links TRBV19 with TRBJ2-2; possible D gene TRBD1, 5 bases. This CDR3 spans 15 amino acids. Germline-derived CDR1 and CDR2 are LNHDA and SQIVND (reference sequence). Trimming shortened V by 5 bases and J by 9 bases, and 19 bases separated the two germline ends. The CDR3 region has the DNA TGTGCCAGTAGTGAGTGGGGCGCAGATTTGAGGGAGCTGTTTTTT. Protein: CASSEWGADLRELFF.

In its sample, this clone was seen a few times. The chain recombines TRBV18 with TRBJ1-1; no definite D call. Trimming took off 6 bases at V and 0 bases at J, with 17 bases between the two ends. The CDR3 length is 16 residues. CDR1 is KGHSH and CDR2 is LQKENI in the germline V gene. The CDR3 sequence is CASSQGTGQLNTEAFF. Written as DNA, the CDR3 is TGTGCCAGCTCCCAAGGTACTGGGCAGTTGAACACTGAAGCTTTCTTT. The whole variable domain, remainder taken from reference TRBV18 and TRBJ1-1, is NAGVMQNPRHLVRRRGQEARLRCSPMKGHSHVYWYRQLPEEGLKFMVYLQKENIIDESGMPKERFSAEFPKEGPSILRIQQVVRGDSAAYFCASSQGTGQLNTEAFFGQGTRLTVV.

CDR3: CATQGYTSTDTQYF. Written as DNA, the CDR3 is TGTGCCACTCAGGGGTACACAAGCACAGATACGCAGTATTTT. This chain connects TRBV6-5 to TRBJ2-3, with D possibly being TRBD1 (6 bases). CDR3 size: 14 residues. V dropped 10 bases and J dropped 0 bases, with 14 bases sitting between them. Germline assignment: CDR1 MNHEY and CDR2 SVGAGI.

This clone has a handful of counts. The V call is TRBV7-9, the J call TRBJ1-1, with D tentatively TRBD1 (6 bases). V was cut by 5 bases and J by 1 base, with 20 bases left in between. Germline-derived CDR1 and CDR2 are SEHNR and FQNEAQ (reference sequence). CDR3 length equals 17 residues. CDR3 residues: CASSPRVGAAPNTEAFF. The CDR3 nucleotides are TGTGCCAGCAGCCCACGCGTGGGGGCAGCTCCGAACACTGAAGCTTTCTTT.

The chain uses TRBV19 and TRBJ2-3, with D uncertain. This CDR3 comprises 14 residues. Germline loops: CDR1 LNHDA, CDR2 SQIVND (reference sequence). V was cut by 6 bases and J by 2 bases, with 12 bases left in between. CDR3 DNA: TGTGCCAGTAGCCTTCGTCCCCACACAGATACGCAGTATTTT. Residues: CASSLRPHTDTQYF.

This clone was counted once. The CDR3 loop reads CASSVLGYGYTF. Here the CDR3 DNA reads TGTGCCAGCAGCGTTCTGGGCTATGGCTACACCTTC. This sequence joins TRBV9 and TRBJ1-2, with no clear D. The CDR3 has 12 residues. Trimming stripped 2 bases from V and 4 bases from J, with 6 bases between. Germline V gene data show CDR1 as SGDLS and CDR2 as YYNGEE.